These T cell receptor beta chains were read from a single sample in a study of blood T cell repertoires in COVID-19. The protocol was immunoSEQ multiplex PCR, while the TCRdb copy is restricted to in-frame clones and leaves out a portion. The repertoire holds 150,000 to 250,000 clones, 75% to 90% seen once, with approximately 2.4% in the top ten. Sequenced material: PBMCs or T cells enriched from blood (not recorded which). The receptors stem from a woman in her thirties who had recovered from COVID-19. Both conserved end residues are part of each CDR3. D genes are given only for firm matches. A row's size may be missing; if present it is once, few, many or a size class.

V gene	J gene	clone size	D gene	CDR3 DNA	CDR3 protein
TRBV5-1	TRBJ2-1	.	.	TGCGCCAGCAGCGCTAATCAGGGGGGTAGAGGCAATGAGCAGTTCTTC	CASSANQGGRGNEQFF
TRBV6-1	TRBJ2-7	.	.	TGTGCCAGCAGTGGCTCGGGACACACAACCCCCTACGAGCAGTACTTC	CASSGSGHTTPYEQYF
TRBV7-3	TRBJ2-5	.	TRBD1	TGTGCCAGCAGCTTAGGGGGACAGCAAGAGACCCAGTACTTC	CASSLGGQQETQYF
TRBV5-1	TRBJ2-5	.	.	TGCGCCAGCAGCCAGACTAGTTGGGAGACCCAGTACTTC	CASSQTSWETQYF
TRBV4-3	TRBJ2-1	.	TRBD2	TGCGCCAGCAGCCAAGATACAGCGGGAGCACCCTACAATGAGCAGTTCTTC	CASSQDTAGAPYNEQFF
TRBV7-2	TRBJ2-7	.	.	TGTGCCAGCAGCCAGACTAGGTCGGGAGAGCAGTACTTC	CASSQTRSGEQYF
TRBV7-9	TRBJ2-3	.	TRBD2	TGTGCCAGCAGCCCCGGACTAGCGGAGCTCACAGATACGCAGTATTTT	CASSPGLAELTDTQYF
TRBV19	TRBJ1-4	.	TRBD1	TGTGCCAGTAGCGACAGGGCGAATGAAAAACTGTTTTTT	CASSDRANEKLFF
TRBV6-5	TRBJ2-3	.	TRBD1	TGTGCCAGCAGCCGGACAGGCCGCACAGATACGCAGTATTTT	CASSRTGRTDTQYF
TRBV18	TRBJ2-4	.	TRBD2	TGTGCCAGCTCCGCCGGGACTAGCGGGAGGCGTCACATTCAGTACTTC	CASSAGTSGRRHIQYF
TRBV10-2	TRBJ2-7	.	TRBD2	TGCGCCAGCACCTCCGGGACTAGTAGCCCTCGAGTACCCTACGAGCAGTACTTC	CASTSGTSSPRVPYEQYF
TRBV7-8	TRBJ1-5	.	.	TGTGCCAGCAGCTTAGTTGGAGGGTTCAGTCAGCCCCAGCATTTT	CASSLVGGFSQPQHF
TRBV5-1	TRBJ1-2	.	.	TGCGCCAGCAGCTTGGACAGTGACTATGGCTACACCTTC	CASSLDSDYGYTF
TRBV19	TRBJ1-1	.	.	TGTGCCAGTAGTCGCCGCGCGGATGGAGGGACCACTGAAGCTTTCTTT	CASSRRADGGTTEAFF
TRBV29-1	TRBJ1-6	.	.	TGCAGCGTTGGGACAGTCTATAATTCACCCCTCCACTTT	CSVGTVYNSPLHF
TRBV3-1/TRBV3-2	TRBJ2-3	.	TRBD2	TGTGCCAGCAGCCAAGGCCCTAGCGGGAGTGCAGATACGCAGTATTTT	CASSQGPSGSADTQYF
TRBV27	TRBJ1-6	.	.	TGTGCCAGCAGGGAACAGCGGCGACCCCTCCACTTT	CASREQRRPLHF
TRBV4-3	TRBJ1-2	.	.	TGCGCCAGCAGCCAAGATCTACAAGTGATGGGCCGGGGGGATGGCTACACCTTC	CASSQDLQVMGRGDGYTF
TRBV29-1	TRBJ2-2	.	TRBD2	TGCAGCGCAAACTCCCGGGAGGGCCCCACCGGGGAGCTGTTTTTT	CSANSREGPTGELFF
TRBV5-6	TRBJ2-3	.	.	TGTGCCAGCAGCCAAACGGGGTTTGAACGGCAGTATTTT	CASSQTGFERQYF
TRBV27	TRBJ1-4	.	TRBD1	TGTGCCAGCAGTTTATCGTACCGGGACAGGGGAGACCGAAATGAAAAACTGTTTTTT	CASSLSYRDRGDRNEKLFF
TRBV9	TRBJ1-4	.	TRBD1	TGTGCCAGCAGCAGACCGACAGGGGCGGAGGAAGAAAAACTGTTTTTT	CASSRPTGAEEEKLFF
TRBV9	TRBJ2-2	.	.	TGTGCCAGCAGCGTCGACCATTTGAGGACCGGGGAGCTGTTTTTT	CASSVDHLRTGELFF
TRBV3-1/TRBV3-2	TRBJ1-4	few	.	TGTGCCAGCAGCCAAGTGTATAGGGGAAAACTGTTTTTT	CASSQVYRGKLFF
TRBV11-3	TRBJ2-3	.	TRBD2	TGTGCCAGCAGCTTGGGGGACGGGGGGGATACGCAGTATTTT	CASSLGDGGDTQYF
TRBV15	TRBJ1-6	once	.	TGTGCCACCAGCAGAGATCAGGAGGGAAGGGACTTT	CATSRDQEGRDF
TRBV5-5	TRBJ2-7	.	TRBD1	TGTGCCAGCAGTTCTCCCGGGACAGGGGTCCACGAGCAGTACTTC	CASSSPGTGVHEQYF
TRBV12-3/TRBV12-4	TRBJ1-2	once	TRBD1	TGTGCCAGCAGCCTCACAACAGGGGACGGCTACACCTTC	CASSLTTGDGYTF
TRBV15	TRBJ1-3	.	.	TGTGCCACCAGCAGATTGCCAACAGGGTCCGGAAACACCATATATTTT	CATSRLPTGSGNTIYF
TRBV19	TRBJ2-1	.	TRBD2	TGTGCCAGTACCCTGGGACTAGCGGCCTACAATGAGCAGTTCTTC	CASTLGLAAYNEQFF
TRBV5-1	TRBJ1-2	.	.	TGCGCCAGCAGATACAGACAGTACGATTCCTATGGCTACACCTTC	CASRYRQYDSYGYTF
TRBV19	TRBJ1-2	.	.	TGTGCCAGTAGTCCCCTTCGGACAGAACCTTATGGCTACACCTTC	CASSPLRTEPYGYTF